These T cell receptor beta chains were read from a single sample in a study of blood T cell repertoires in COVID-19. Clones were sequenced by immunoSEQ multiplex PCR, and TCRdb holds only the in-frame ones, with some missing. The profile shows approximately 240,000 clones, 75% to 85% of them singletons. What was sequenced was peripheral blood. The receptor set was obtained from a young woman with COVID-19, enrolled during active disease. Each CDR3 is given with its conserved first and last residue. A D gene is named only where the DNA matches it firmly. A clone size is listed for some rows: how often the clone was seen (once, few, many), or a class if it is expanded.

J gene	V gene	D gene	clone size	CDR3 DNA	CDR3 protein
TRBJ2-7	TRBV5-4	TRBD2	.	TGTGCCAGCAGCATAGGGACTAGCGGGACTCGAGAGCAGTACTTC	CASSIGTSGTREQYF
TRBJ2-5	TRBV6-6	TRBD1	.	TGTGCCAGCAGTCCGGGACAGGGAGGGGAGACCCAGTACTTC	CASSPGQGGETQYF
TRBJ1-2	TRBV9	TRBD1	.	TGTGCCAGCAGCGTAACCCAAAGGGACAGCCGCGATGGCTACACCTTC	CASSVTQRDSRDGYTF
TRBJ1-1	TRBV6-5	.	few	TGTGCCAGCAGTAGCTACAGGGCGGTTCGTACTGAAGCTTTCTTT	CASSSYRAVRTEAFF
TRBJ1-1	TRBV6-5	.	.	TGTGCCACTACGGAGGGGCTGAACACTGAAGCTTTCTTT	CATTEGLNTEAFF
TRBJ2-2	TRBV7-6	TRBD1	.	TGTGCCAGCAGCTCCTATAGTAGACAGGGCTACACCGGGGAGCTGTTTTTT	CASSSYSRQGYTGELFF
TRBJ1-2	TRBV7-3	TRBD1	.	TGTGCCAGCAGTCCCGGGACAGGGTTGCATGGCTACACCTTC	CASSPGTGLHGYTF
TRBJ2-7	TRBV7-8	TRBD1	.	TGTGCCAGCAGCCGGACGGGACAGAGCGGCTACGAGCAGTACTTC	CASSRTGQSGYEQYF
TRBJ1-2	TRBV6-6	TRBD1	.	TGTGCCAGCAGCGACCTTGGGACAGATTATGGCTACACCTTC	CASSDLGTDYGYTF
TRBJ2-7	TRBV2	.	.	TGTGCCAGCAGAGTTCCGGGAGTCTACGAGCAGTACTTC	CASRVPGVYEQYF
TRBJ2-7	TRBV6-2/TRBV6-3	.	.	TGTGCCAGCAGTTACGGGCAGGAAAAAGCCTACGAGCAGTACTTC	CASSYGQEKAYEQYF
TRBJ2-1	TRBV9	.	.	TGTGCCAGCAGCGTAGAATACACCTCTGAGCAGTTCTTC	CASSVEYTSEQFF
TRBJ2-7	TRBV7-2	TRBD1	.	TGTGCCAGCAGCCAAGACAGGGGGGGCCCCGACGAGCAGTACTTC	CASSQDRGGPDEQYF
TRBJ2-5	TRBV6-6	TRBD1	.	TGTGCCAGCAGTTATGCCGGGACAGGGTCAGAGACCCAGTACTTC	CASSYAGTGSETQYF
TRBJ2-3	TRBV11-1	.	.	TGTGCCAGCAGCTACTATCGAGATACGCAGTATTTT	CASSYYRDTQYF
TRBJ2-4	TRBV4-1	TRBD2	.	TGCGCCAGCAGCCAGACAACTAGCGGGGGAAACATTCAGTACTTC	CASSQTTSGGNIQYF
TRBJ1-1	TRBV19	TRBD1	.	TGTGCCAGCCGGGACAGGGGATTCTCGAACACTGAAGCTTTCTTT	CASRDRGFSNTEAFF
TRBJ1-4	TRBV7-9	.	.	TGTGCCAGCAGCTTTGGAGGGAACGGTGAAAAACTGTTTTTT	CASSFGGNGEKLFF
TRBJ2-1	TRBV9	TRBD2	.	TGTGCCAGCAGCGTAGGTGCTAGCGGGGGGGCCAGTGAGCAGTTCTTC	CASSVGASGGASEQFF
TRBJ2-7	TRBV7-2	.	many	TGTGCCAGCAGCTCCGGGGGTCTAGGGCAGTACTTC	CASSSGGLGQYF
TRBJ1-2	TRBV5-4	TRBD1	.	TGTGCCAGCAGCGCTTCCGGGACAGGTCCCTATGGCTACACCTTC	CASSASGTGPYGYTF
TRBJ2-1	TRBV7-9	.	.	TGTGCCAGCAGCTTATTCGGTATTTACAATGAGCAGTTCTTC	CASSLFGIYNEQFF
TRBJ1-6	TRBV15	.	few	TGTGCCACCAGCAGAGATCTTGGAGCTAATTCACCCCTCCACTTT	CATSRDLGANSPLHF
TRBJ2-7	TRBV7-3	.	.	TGTGCCAGCAGCCCTAGTCCAGGGGTCGAGCAGTACTTC	CASSPSPGVEQYF
TRBJ2-3	TRBV11-3	TRBD1	.	TGTGCCAGCAGCGTGACAGGGGGCACAGATACGCAGTATTTT	CASSVTGGTDTQYF
TRBJ2-5	TRBV7-9	.	.	TGTGCCAGCAGCTTAAGTAGTATGGGGAGCGCACAAGAGACCCAGTACTTC	CASSLSSMGSAQETQYF
TRBJ2-3	TRBV15	TRBD2	.	TGTGCCACCAGCAGCCGACTAGCGGGGGACACAGATACGCAGTATTTT	CATSSRLAGDTDTQYF
TRBJ1-6	TRBV5-5	.	.	TGTGCCAGCGAAATGGGGGGCTCCTATAATTCACCCCTCCACTTT	CASEMGGSYNSPLHF
TRBJ2-5	TRBV5-1	.	.	TGCGCCAGCAGCTTCGGGGTTAAAGAGACCCAGTACTTC	CASSFGVKETQYF
TRBJ2-1	TRBV6-5	TRBD2	once	TGTGCCAGCAGATTCCTCGGGACTAGCGACAATGAGCAGTTCTTC	CASRFLGTSDNEQFF
TRBJ2-6	TRBV18	TRBD1	.	TGTGCCAGCTCACCGGGACAGGGGACGTCTGGGGCCAACGTCCTGACTTTC	CASSPGQGTSGANVLTF
TRBJ2-5	TRBV2	TRBD2	.	TGTGCCAGCAGGGGACTAGCGGGGTACCAAGAGACCCAGTACTTC	CASRGLAGYQETQYF
TRBJ1-2	TRBV6-9	.	once	TGTGCCAGCAGGTACCGGCCCCTCGGCAGGGTCCGCGATGGCTACACCTTC	CASRYRPLGRVRDGYTF
TRBJ1-4	TRBV5-5	.	.	TGTGCCAGCAGCTTGAACTGGGGCCCTTATGAAAAACTGTTTTTT	CASSLNWGPYEKLFF
TRBJ1-2	TRBV19	TRBD1	once	TGTGCCAGTAGTCTATCGACAGGGAGGGGCTACACCTTC	CASSLSTGRGYTF
TRBJ1-2	TRBV7-2	.	.	TGTGCCAGCAGCTTAGTAAAGGGTATGAGGGACTATGGCTACACCTTC	CASSLVKGMRDYGYTF
TRBJ1-6	TRBV11-2	.	.	TGTGCCAGCAGCTTAGGCTGGGCCCGCTATAATTCACCCCTCCACTTT	CASSLGWARYNSPLHF
TRBJ1-1	TRBV25-1	.	few	TGTGCCAGCAGTGAATTTGCGGGGCGGTTAACTTTCTTT	CASSEFAGRLTFF
TRBJ1-4	TRBV28	.	.	TGTGCCAGCACCCCGGTCTTCAGGAATGAAAAACTGTTTTTT	CASTPVFRNEKLFF
TRBJ1-2	TRBV11-2	.	.	TGTGCCAGCAGGGTAGAGAGGAACTATGGCTACACCTTC	CASRVERNYGYTF
TRBJ2-1	TRBV4-3	TRBD2	.	TGCGCCAGCAGCCAAGATCCTATAGCGGGGGCGAATGAGCAGTTCTTC	CASSQDPIAGANEQFF
TRBJ2-1	TRBV7-3	TRBD2	.	TGTGCCAGCAGCTTAACGGGGGGGACTAGCTTAGGAAATGAGCAGTTCTTC	CASSLTGGTSLGNEQFF
TRBJ2-1	TRBV6-4	.	.	TGTGCCAGCAGTGACGGGGAGGATGAGCAGTTCTTC	CASSDGEDEQFF
TRBJ1-1	TRBV19	TRBD1	.	TGTGCCAGTAGTGCATCGACAGGGGGGAACACTGAAGCTTTCTTT	CASSASTGGNTEAFF
TRBJ2-7	TRBV4-1	TRBD2	once	TGCGCCAGCAGCCCGAGGACTAGCGGGAACTCCTACGAGCAGTACTTC	CASSPRTSGNSYEQYF
TRBJ1-4	TRBV3-1/TRBV3-2	.	.	TGTGCCAGCAGCATACATTGCCATAATGAAAAACTGTTTTTT	CASSIHCHNEKLFF
TRBJ2-2	TRBV9	TRBD1	.	TGTGCCAGCAGCCCAACCCAGGGGGCCACCGGGGAGCTGTTTTTT	CASSPTQGATGELFF
TRBJ1-2	TRBV9	TRBD1	.	TGTGCCAGCACTGACAGGGGGTATGGCTACACCTTC	CASTDRGYGYTF
TRBJ2-5	TRBV5-6	TRBD2	.	TGTGCCAGCAGCTTGGCGCTAGCGGGGGGAACAACCATGGAGACCCAGTACTTC	CASSLALAGGTTMETQYF
TRBJ1-1	TRBV18	TRBD1	.	TGTGCCAGCTCACCTAGGGACAGGGCGGGGACTGAAGCTTTCTTT	CASSPRDRAGTEAFF
TRBJ1-1	TRBV5-1	.	.	TGCGCCAGCAGCTTCGGGGGGTCGGATACTGAAGCTTTCTTT	CASSFGGSDTEAFF
TRBJ1-1	TRBV3-1/TRBV3-2	TRBD1	.	TGTGCCAGCAGACCTTCAGGGGGAGAGGTTGAGGCTTTCTTT	CASRPSGGEVEAFF
TRBJ2-7	TRBV5-3	.	once	TGTGCCAGAAGCTTGGGGGGAGGAGGCGAGCAGTACTTC	CARSLGGGGEQYF
TRBJ2-1	TRBV19	.	.	TGTGCCAGTAGCCCTGAGGGGAGGAGAGGGTCCTACAATGAGCAGTTCTTC	CASSPEGRRGSYNEQFF
TRBJ1-2	TRBV30	.	once	TGTGCCTGGAGTGTCGGCAGGGGTAACTATGGCTACACCTTC	CAWSVGRGNYGYTF
TRBJ1-5	TRBV6-6	TRBD1	once	TGTGCCAGCAGTCCGACAGGGACCCCTCTCGGAAATCAGCCCCAGCATTTT	CASSPTGTPLGNQPQHF